These T cell receptor beta chains were read from a single sample in a study of T cell responses to AZD1222 COVID-19 vaccine. Sequenced by immunoSEQ multiplex PCR; TCRdb stores in-frame clones only, minus some. The sample consists of some 150,000 clones, under 95% of them appearing once. Material: peripheral blood, obtained on day 0 of MenACWY control vaccination. The receptors were gathered from an adult in good health. The CDR3 runs from the conserved cysteine through the conserved F or W. The D gene is left open where the match is weak. Size tells how often a clone was seen (once, few, many) or the class of an expanded clone, and some rows leave it out.

j_call,d_call,clone_size,v_call,cdr3_aa,cdr3_nt
TRBJ2-2,TRBD2,.,TRBV6-5,CASSLEGGSIGELFF,TGTGCCAGCAGCCTGGAGGGCGGGAGTATCGGGGAGCTGTTTTTT
TRBJ1-1,.,.,TRBV11-2,CASSFRTGDEAFF,TGTGCCAGCAGCTTTCGGACGGGGGATGAAGCTTTCTTT
TRBJ1-2,.,once,TRBV5-6,CASSGGGPYGYTF,TGTGCCAGCAGTGGCGGGGGGCCTTATGGCTACACCTTC
TRBJ2-1,TRBD1,once,TRBV2,CASSWEGTGVGNEQFF,TGTGCCAGCAGTTGGGAAGGGACAGGGGTGGGCAATGAGCAGTTCTTC
TRBJ2-3,TRBD1,.,TRBV18,CASSPSQGTDTQYF,TGTGCCAGCTCACCGTCACAGGGGACAGATACGCAGTATTTT
TRBJ2-7,TRBD2,once,TRBV7-8,CASSLVGLAREQYF,TGTGCCAGCAGCTTAGTGGGACTAGCAAGGGAGCAGTACTTC
TRBJ2-5,.,.,TRBV11-2,CASSLRGTQYF,TGTGCCAGCAGCCTACGAGGGACCCAGTACTTC
TRBJ1-1,TRBD1,.,TRBV27,CASSLFTGGASTEAFF,TGTGCCAGCAGTTTATTCACAGGGGGCGCTAGCACTGAAGCTTTCTTT
TRBJ1-1,.,.,TRBV3-1/TRBV3-2,CASSHRRGHPGTTEAFF,TGTGCCAGCAGCCACCGTCGGGGACATCCCGGAACCACTGAAGCTTTCTTT
TRBJ1-3,.,.,TRBV7-9,CASGWIGNTIYF,TGTGCCAGCGGGTGGATTGGAAACACCATATATTTT
TRBJ2-3,.,.,TRBV9,CASSVMQGLGDTQYF,TGTGCCAGCAGCGTAATGCAGGGGCTGGGAGATACGCAGTATTTT
TRBJ2-7,TRBD1,.,TRBV6-5,CASSTRQGAYEQYF,TGTGCCAGCAGTACTCGACAGGGGGCCTACGAGCAGTACTTC
TRBJ1-1,TRBD1,.,TRBV29-1,CSVATGGDTEAFF,TGCAGCGTCGCGACAGGGGGAGACACTGAAGCTTTCTTT
TRBJ2-1,.,.,TRBV5-1,CASSPRAASYNEQFF,TGCGCCAGCAGCCCCCGGGCGGCCTCCTACAATGAGCAGTTCTTC
TRBJ2-1,TRBD1,.,TRBV18,CASSDRDFSEQFF,TGTGCCAGCTCCGACAGGGATTTTAGTGAGCAGTTCTTC
TRBJ1-5,.,.,TRBV19,CASRNREAESNQPQHF,TGTGCCAGTAGGAACAGGGAAGCAGAAAGCAATCAGCCCCAGCATTTT
TRBJ1-1,TRBD1,.,TRBV30,CAWTRTGEAFF,TGTGCCTGGACTCGGACAGGGGAAGCTTTCTTT
TRBJ2-5,TRBD2,.,TRBV19,CASSPGTSGSVLETQYF,TGTGCCAGTAGTCCCGGGACTAGCGGGAGTGTTTTGGAGACCCAGTACTTC
TRBJ1-1,.,.,TRBV20-1,CSASTLRQVMNTEAFF,TGCAGTGCTAGTACTCTAAGACAGGTAATGAACACTGAAGCTTTCTTT
TRBJ1-2,TRBD1,.,TRBV19,CASSTTRTGGYGYTF,TGTGCCAGTAGTACAACCAGAACAGGGGGCTATGGCTACACCTTC
TRBJ2-1,.,.,TRBV6-2/TRBV6-3,CASSYSRGGNLHNEQFF,TGTGCCAGCAGTTACTCCCGAGGTGGGAACCTACACAATGAGCAGTTCTTC
TRBJ2-7,TRBD1,.,TRBV29-1,CSVRPGQGGYEQYF,TGCAGCGTTCGCCCGGGACAGGGGGGCTACGAGCAGTACTTC
TRBJ1-2,TRBD1,.,TRBV19,CASSPGTGNYGYTF,TGTGCCAGTAGTCCAGGGACAGGGAACTATGGCTACACCTTC
TRBJ1-5,TRBD1,.,TRBV28,CASSLSGGSQPQHF,TGTGCCAGCAGTTTATCAGGGGGCTCTCAGCCCCAGCATTTT
TRBJ2-1,.,.,TRBV7-8,CASSLIFYEQFF,TGTGCCAGCAGCTTAATCTTTTATGAGCAGTTCTTC
TRBJ1-2,.,.,TRBV10-2,CASSEGGVGYGYTF,TGCGCCAGCAGTGAAGGGGGGGTCGGCTATGGCTACACCTTC
TRBJ2-2,.,.,TRBV6-2/TRBV6-3,CASSYQFTGELFF,TGTGCCAGCAGTTACCAGTTCACCGGGGAGCTGTTTTTT
TRBJ1-1,TRBD1,once,TRBV3-1/TRBV3-2,CASSYSQGALNTEAFF,TGTGCCAGCAGCTACTCTCAGGGGGCCCTGAACACTGAAGCTTTCTTT
TRBJ2-7,.,.,TRBV15,CATSRDTGRTHVPYEQYF,TGTGCCACCAGCAGAGATACGGGGAGGACTCATGTTCCCTACGAGCAGTACTTC
TRBJ2-3,.,.,TRBV7-2,CASSSRQGAGTDTQYF,TGTGCCAGCAGCTCCCGACAGGGAGCGGGAACAGATACGCAGTATTTT
TRBJ1-5,TRBD1,.,TRBV24-1,CATSDQTGGGQPQHF,TGTGCCACCAGTGATCAGACAGGGGGCGGGCAGCCCCAGCATTTT
TRBJ2-2,.,.,TRBV18,CATSPGVNTGELFF,TGTGCCACCTCCCCCGGAGTGAACACCGGGGAGCTGTTTTTT
TRBJ1-1,.,.,TRBV29-1,CSVDPHSGRTEAFF,TGCAGCGTTGACCCCCACTCCGGGAGGACTGAAGCTTTCTTT
TRBJ2-1,TRBD2,.,TRBV7-7,CASSFGLAGESEQFF,TGTGCCAGCAGCTTTGGGCTAGCGGGAGAATCGGAGCAGTTCTTC
TRBJ1-2,TRBD1,.,TRBV24-1,CATSRGLYYGYTF,TGTGCCACCAGCAGGGGGTTATACTATGGCTACACCTTC
TRBJ2-3,TRBD2,.,TRBV27,CASSRGLAVGDTQYF,TGTGCCAGCAGTAGGGGACTAGCGGTGGGAGATACGCAGTATTTT
TRBJ2-7,.,.,TRBV30,CAWSINEFEQYF,TGTGCCTGGAGTATCAACGAGTTCGAGCAGTACTTC
TRBJ1-2,.,.,TRBV4-3,CASSQGGTVPHYGYTF,TGCGCCAGCAGCCAAGGGGGGACCGTACCTCACTATGGCTACACCTTC
TRBJ1-2,.,.,TRBV6-2/TRBV6-3,CASSGDYGYTF,TGTGCCAGCAGTGGGGACTATGGCTACACCTTC
TRBJ2-5,TRBD1,.,TRBV7-8,CASSHRDREETQYF,TGTGCCAGCAGCCACCGGGACAGGGAAGAGACCCAGTACTTC
TRBJ2-3,TRBD2,.,TRBV5-1,CASSHRTSGATDTQYF,TGCGCCAGCAGCCACAGGACTAGCGGAGCCACAGATACGCAGTATTTT
TRBJ2-7,TRBD2,.,TRBV27,CASSFHSGGGYEQYF,TGTGCCAGCAGTTTCCATAGCGGGGGGGGCTACGAGCAGTACTTC
TRBJ1-2,.,.,TRBV28,CASSPLSLQGNYGYTF,TGTGCCAGCAGTCCTCTTTCTCTCCAGGGTAACTATGGCTACACCTTC
TRBJ2-7,.,.,TRBV28,CASSSIGTDPEQYF,TGTGCCAGCAGTTCTATAGGTACGGACCCCGAGCAGTACTTC
TRBJ2-2,.,.,TRBV15,CATSRDIRTANTGELFF,TGTGCCACCAGCAGAGATATTCGGACAGCGAACACCGGGGAGCTGTTTTTT
TRBJ1-1,.,.,TRBV12-3/TRBV12-4,CASSLAGWTEAFF,TGTGCCAGCAGTTTGGCAGGGTGGACTGAAGCTTTCTTT
TRBJ2-7,.,.,TRBV28,CASLSAGRGEQYF,TGTGCCAGCCTGAGCGCGGGAAGGGGGGAGCAGTACTTC
TRBJ1-5,.,.,TRBV18,CASSRGDQPQHF,TGTGCCAGCTCACGCGGAGATCAGCCCCAGCATTTT
TRBJ1-1,.,once,TRBV27,CASSFSPNTEAFF,TGTGCCAGCAGTTTTAGCCCGAACACTGAAGCTTTCTTT
TRBJ2-5,TRBD2,.,TRBV29-1,CSVALAGSIQETQYF,TGCAGCGTTGCTCTAGCGGGATCGATACAAGAGACCCAGTACTTC
TRBJ2-7,TRBD1,.,TRBV4-3,CASSPRQGPYEQYF,TGCGCCAGCAGCCCTAGACAGGGACCGTACGAGCAGTACTTC
TRBJ1-6,.,.,TRBV9,CASSVDRGSPLHF,TGTGCCAGCAGCGTGGATCGGGGTTCACCCCTCCACTTT
TRBJ1-1,.,.,TRBV3-1/TRBV3-2,CASSQPTGGAEAFF,TGTGCCAGCAGCCAGCCAACTGGGGGGGCTGAAGCTTTCTTT
TRBJ2-1,.,.,TRBV29-1,CSVERLDSSYNEQFF,TGCAGCGTTGAAAGACTAGACAGTTCCTACAATGAGCAGTTCTTC
TRBJ2-3,TRBD2,.,TRBV5-1,CASSLDSGGSTDTQYF,TGCGCCAGCAGCTTGGATAGCGGGGGTTCCACAGATACGCAGTATTTT